This T cell receptor (beta chain) was documented in a study of cytomegalovirus exposure and HLA in healthy donors. Study-level findings and limits: Later on, an analysis tied approximately 17,000 TCR beta sequences to HLA alleles at 0.05 false discovery rate. Donors belonging to an Asian-associated ancestry cluster reportedly showed fewer N-insertions in productive TCRs than the 666-donor mean, according to what a later analysis found. A likely sequencing artifact accounted for one observed cluster of highly shared sequence variants. The investigators catalogued 150 to 200 TCR beta chains as cytomegalovirus-associated.

This clone was found a few times. What it recognizes is unknown. Germline V lookup: CDR1 MNHNS, CDR2 SASEGT. Unmatched junction bases numbered 9, after V lost 5 bases and J lost 6 bases. The CDR3 has 15 amino acids. PCR used 60 Vbeta primers and 13 Jbeta primers. Produced via immunoSEQ multiplex PCR; TCRdb's table is partial and in-frame only. The repertoire holds approximately 220,000 clones, with about 81% as singletons. The sample taken for sequencing was PBMCs. The V and J genes are TRBV6-1 and TRBJ2-2; 7 bases agree with TRBD1. The receptor was derived from a man between 40 and 49 years old in good health and CMV-seropositive. CDR3 bases: TGTGCCAGCAGTCAGGATGAGGGGGCACCCGGGGAGCTGTTTTTT. Encoded protein: CASSQDEGAPGELFF.